Described below is a single TCR beta chain sequence and its context. Authors' data handling: Nucleated cell counts were estimated from reference gene primer amplification. Sequencing was performed with immunoSEQ multiplex PCR; in TCRdb, only in-frame clones are kept and a portion is missing. V and J calls plus clone size are reproduced from that table; the DNA served to infer D and trimming. Of about 370,000 clones in the sample, around 87% were seen once. The record originates from a study of blood T cell repertoires in COVID-19. Overall study: Acute and convalescent COVID-19 samples came from the United States, Italy and Spain. T cells, B-cell-depleted T cells, or PBMCs supplied cDNA or gDNA.

A Seattle source enrolled patients during active infection and followed them longitudinally. After removal of 0 bases from V and 4 bases from J, the junction contained 20 bases not matched to a gene. The germline V gene encodes CDR1 SGHRS and CDR2 YFSETQ. The CDR3 sequence is 20 residues long. The sequencing input was peripheral blood. V is TRBV5-1 and J is TRBJ2-3; 7 bases align to TRBD1. The origin of this receptor is a woman in her thirties with COVID-19, enrolled during active disease. The CDR3 nucleotides read TGCGCCAGCAGCTTGGCAAGGACAGGAGAGGGGGTTTGGTTCTCAGATACGCAGTATTTT. Residues: CASSLARTGEGVWFSDTQYF.